The 27 T cell receptor delta chains below come from one sample, sequenced in a study of gamma-delta chains in newborns, infants, children. TCRdb made new clone calls on the reads using CATT. The table records a few thousand delta-chain clones, 3.9% of them present only once. Sample: blood. These receptors were obtained from a child who was a newborn, infant or young child, either healthy, febrile or measles-vaccinated (not recorded which).

This clone was detected only a few times. TCRdb pairs this DNA with a much larger clone's protein that differs at residue 9, likely a read error; the protein shown was translated from the DNA. The chain joins TRDV2 to TRDJ3; no definite D call. The CDR3 covers 17 residues. In germline, CDR1 is GEAIGNYY, CDR2 EKD. Trimming took 3 bases from V and 2 from J, leaving 13 bases between them. For the CDR3, the DNA is TGTGCCTGTGACGCTGTGAAAAAGGCCTGGGACACCCGACAGATGTTTTTC. Amino acid sequence: CACDAVKKAWDTRQMFF.

This clone turned up a few times. TCRdb shows a much larger clone's protein in place of this DNA's translation, and the two differ at residue 4, likely through a read error; the protein shown is translated from the DNA. The V gene is TRDV2, the J gene TRDJ2; 7 nucleotides align to TRDD3. Germline V gene lookup returns CDR1 GEAIGNYY and CDR2 EKD. This CDR3 has 17 residues. The CDR3 protein is CACGTLGDIPLTAQLFF. CDR3 bases: TGTGCCTGTGGCACCCTAGGGGATATTCCTTTGACAGCACAACTCTTCTTT.

This clone has only a few counts. The protein recorded in TCRdb matches a much larger clone and deviates from this DNA's translation at residue 8, suggesting a read error; the protein here is obtained by translating the DNA. This chain joins TRDV2 and TRDJ2; TRDD3 might be the D (5 bases). The CDR3 has 15 amino acids. V lost 0 bases to trimming and J lost 10 bases, with 17 bases between them. The germline gives CDR1 GEAIGNYY, CDR2 EKD. CDR3 loop: CACDTVGTSGEQLFF. DNA of the CDR3: TGTGCCTGTGACACCGTGGGGACCTCGGGAGAACAACTCTTCTTT.

By frequency in the sample, this clone is large. The sample holds other DNA sequences that translate to the same CDR3. The genes are TRDV2 and TRDJ2, with D possibly matching TRDD3 (6 bases). Germline CDR1 GEAIGNYY, CDR2 EKD. The CDR3 is made up of 17 amino acids. Trimming stripped 2 bases from V and 0 bases from J, with 15 bases between. This CDR3 reads CACDKLGGPALTAQLFF. The CDR3 nucleotides are TGTGCCTGTGACAAGTTGGGGGGACCTGCTTTGACAGCACAACTCTTCTTT.

Comments on this clone: This could be a read error, since a much larger clone is one nucleotide away. This chain connects TRDV2 to TRDJ1; 8 bases line up with TRDD3. The V and J ends lost 5 bases and 0 bases, in that order; junction bases with no gene match: 10. Germline CDR1 reads GEAIGNYY; CDR2 reads EKD. This CDR3 comprises 16 residues. CDR3 amino acids: CACGILGAKYTDKLIF. Here the CDR3 DNA reads TGTGCCTGTGGCATACTGGGGGCCAAATACACCGATAAACTCATCTTT.

About this clone itself: A much bigger clone sits one base away, suggesting this may be a read error. Other DNA sequences in the same sample also yield this CDR3. The chain has TRDV2 and TRDJ3, with 11 nucleotides matching TRDD3. CDR1 and CDR2 from the germline V gene are GEAIGNYY and EKD. CDR3 length equals 17 residues. The CDR3 here is CACDILGDIRDTRQMFF. The CDR3 coding sequence is TGTGCCTGTGACATACTGGGGGATATCCGGGACACTCGACAGATGTTTTTC.

This clone was recorded a few times. The junction shows a germline mismatch at one end, possibly a read error. Here the CDR3 reads CACDTASRSWDTRQTFF. The CDR3 DNA reads TGTGCCTGTGACACCGCTTCTCGCTCCTGGGACACCCGGCAGACGTTTTTC. This chain joins TRDV2 and TRDJ3; tentative D call: TRDD3 (5 bases). The germline CDR1 and CDR2 sequences are GEAIGNYY and EKD. CDR3 size: 17 residues.

With regard to this clone: This clone may be a read error of a much larger clone one base away. This chain joins TRDV2 and TRDJ3; D possibly corresponds to TRDD3 (6 bases). CDR3 length: 16 amino acids. The germline CDR1 and CDR2 sequences are GEAIGNYY and EKD. The germline V and J ends were trimmed by 0 bases and 3 bases, with 8 bases remaining between them. As DNA, the CDR3 is TGTGCCTGTGACACCGGGGGACACTGGGACACCCGACAGATGTTTTTC. It specifies CACDTGGHWDTRQMFF.

This clone has just a few counts. TCRdb has a much larger clone's protein, which differs at residue 16 from the translation of this DNA, likely because of a read error; what is shown is the protein translated from the DNA. This sequence joins TRDV2 and TRDJ2; TRDD3 matches 8 bases. Germline values: CDR1 GEAIGNYY, CDR2 EKD. The CDR3 is 18 amino acids. The CDR3 sequence: CACDPVLGAQALTAQPFF. The DNA for the CDR3 is TGTGCCTGTGACCCCGTACTGGGGGCCCAAGCTTTGACAGCACAACCCTTCTTT.

Note on this clone: Given a far larger clone just one base away, this is likely a sequencing read error. Other DNA sequences in this specimen translate into the identical CDR3. The chain recombines TRDV2 with TRDJ2; the D gene is possibly TRDD3 (6 bases). CDR3 size: 17 residues. Per germline, CDR1 GEAIGNYY and CDR2 EKD. The CDR3 DNA reads as TGTGCCTGTGACAAGTTGGGGGGACCTGCTTTAACAGCACAACTCTTCTTT. As protein: CACDKLGGPALTAQLFF.

This clone was counted between two and nine times. The protein TCRdb gives is from a much larger clone and does not agree with this DNA's translation at residue 5, likely a read error; the protein shown here comes from the DNA. This chain uses TRDV2 with TRDJ2; TRDD3 matches 8 bases. After removal of 3 bases from V and 0 bases from J, the junction contained 5 bases not matched to a gene. From germline, CDR1 is GEAIGNYY and CDR2 EKD. The CDR3 spans 16 residues. CDR3 coding DNA: TGTGCCTGTGACGCCGGTGGGGGATCTTTGACAGCACAACTCTTCTTT. It is translated as CACDAGGGSLTAQLFF.

In its sample, this clone was seen a few times. The protein TCRdb gives is from a much larger clone and does not agree with this DNA's translation at residue 10, likely a read error; the protein shown here comes from the DNA. The chain links TRDV2 to TRDJ2; 8 bases match TRDD3. The CDR3 has 15 amino acids. Germline CDR1 is GEAIGNYY and CDR2 is EKD. The V gene end was trimmed by 3 bases and the J gene end by 6 bases; junction bases not matched to a gene: 8. The CDR3 is CACDSLGGVAAQLFF. The CDR3 DNA reads as TGTGCCTGTGACTCACTGGGGGGCGTCGCAGCACAACTCTTCTTT.

This clone was counted between two and nine times. The protein recorded in TCRdb matches a much larger clone and deviates from this DNA's translation at residue 8, suggesting a read error; the protein here is obtained by translating the DNA. V usage is TRDV2 and J usage is TRDJ3; 7 positions match TRDD3. This CDR3 has 16 residues. CDR1 and CDR2 from the germline V gene are GEAIGNYY and EKD. This CDR3 reads CACDAVLPGDTRQMFF. The CDR3 nucleotides are TGTGCCTGTGATGCGGTACTTCCGGGGGATACCCGACAGATGTTTTTC.

There are a few counts of this clone. TCRdb's protein, taken from a much larger clone, differs from this DNA's translation at residue 3, likely owing to a read error; the protein displayed comes from the DNA. The same CDR3 arises from other DNA sequences in this sample as well. The chain employs TRDV2 and TRDJ3; TRDD3 is a possible D gene (5 bases). The V gene's germline CDR1 is GEAIGNYY and CDR2 EKD. The CDR3 is 18 amino acids. The CDR3 reads CARDTGWGSSWDTRQMFF. In DNA form, the CDR3 reads TGTGCCCGTGACACCGGATGGGGAAGCTCCTGGGACACCCGACAGATGTTTTTC.

This clone was found a few times. Given a much more abundant clone one base away, this may be a read error. The J gene is TRDJ3, the V gene TRDV2, with 8 nucleotides matching TRDD3. The CDR3 covers 20 residues. The J segment lost 5 bases and the V segment lost 3 bases, leaving 17 bases of the junction unmatched. Germline CDR1 is GEAIGNYY and CDR2 is EKD. The CDR3 here is CACDRVDGGSHTRDTRQMFF. The CDR3 region has the DNA TGTGCCTGTGACCGGGTGGATGGGGGATCCCATACCAGGGACACCCGACAGATGTTTTTC.

In the case of this clone: The amino acid sequence in TCRdb belongs to a much larger clone and departs from this DNA's translation at residue 3, likely a sequencing read error; the sequence shown is translated from the DNA. The chain recombines TRDV2 with TRDJ2; TRDD3 matches at 8 bases. Germline lookup yields CDR1 GEAIGNYY and CDR2 EKD. The CDR3 is 15 amino acids. CDR3 amino acids: CAYDTVGDLSAQLFF. The CDR3 DNA follows: TGTGCCTATGACACCGTGGGGGATCTGTCGGCACAACTCTTCTTT.

As for this clone: The TCRdb record carries a much larger clone's protein, which differs from this DNA's translation at residue 9; a read error is the likely cause, and the protein listed here is the DNA translation. This chain's CDR3 is CACDSWGMATAQLFF. The DNA for the CDR3 is TGTGCCTGTGACTCTTGGGGGATGGCGACAGCACAACTCTTCTTT. This rearrangement joins TRDV2 to TRDJ2, with TRDD3 matching 8 bases. This CDR3 spans 15 amino acids. V shed 3 bases and J 4 bases; nucleotides not matched to a gene: 6. Germline V gene data show CDR1 as GEAIGNYY and CDR2 as EKD.

Details on this clone: TCRdb's protein, taken from a much larger clone, differs from this DNA's translation at residue 9, likely owing to a read error; the protein displayed comes from the DNA. The chain uses TRDV2 and TRDJ3; TRDD3 aligns across 8 bases. Germline lookup yields CDR1 GEAIGNYY and CDR2 EKD. Germline trimming cut 3 bases from V and 1 base from J; bases unmatched to any gene: 10. The CDR3 is 19 amino acids. CDR3 DNA sequence: TGTGCCTGTGACTCTTACTGGGGGGCCCATTCCTGGGACACCCGACAGATGTTTTTC. It codes for CACDSYWGAHSWDTRQMFF.

As concerns this clone: A read error likely explains why the TCRdb protein, taken from a much larger clone, differs from this DNA's translation at residue 15; the protein shown is translated from the DNA. The chain joins TRDV2 to TRDJ3, with 10 positions matching TRDD3. In germline, CDR1 is GEAIGNYY, CDR2 EKD. There are 19 residues in the CDR3. Written as DNA, the CDR3 is TGTGCCTGTGACACCCTGGGGGATATTTCCTCCTGGGACACCCTACAGATGTTTTTC. This translates into CACDTLGDISSWDTLQMFF.

About this clone: TCRdb pairs this DNA with a much larger clone's protein that differs at residue 7, likely a read error; the protein shown was translated from the DNA. The chain couples TRDV2 to TRDJ3, with D tentatively TRDD3 (5 bases). The germline V and J ends were trimmed by 1 base and 0 bases, with 12 bases remaining between them. The CDR3 contains 18 residues. CDR1 GEAIGNYY and CDR2 EKD come from the germline V gene. Here the CDR3 reads CACDTGEYGSWDTRQMFF. DNA for the CDR3: TGTGCCTGTGACACTGGGGAATACGGCTCCTGGGACACCCGACAGATGTTTTTC.

This clone was observed a handful of times. Possible read error: a much larger clone is one base away. Distinct nucleotide sequences in the sample also encode this CDR3. The genes are TRDV2 and TRDJ3, with a possible D match to TRDD3 (6 bases). The V and J ends lost 1 base and 0 bases respectively, with 15 bases between them. This CDR3 has 19 residues. Germline-derived CDR1 and CDR2 are GEAIGNYY and EKD. The DNA of the CDR3 is TGTGCCTGTGACACGCTACTAGGGGGGAGCTCCTGGGACACCCGACAGATGTTTTTC. As protein: CACDTLLGGSSWDTRQMFF.

This clone was detected a few times. The mismatch at residue 16 between this DNA's translation and the TCRdb protein of a much larger clone likely reflects a read error; the protein shown is translated from the DNA. The genes are TRDV2 and TRDJ3, with 9 bases lining up with TRDD3. Germline assignment: CDR1 GEAIGNYY and CDR2 EKD. The CDR3 is 18 amino acids. CDR3: CACDTMGDKTWDTRQTFF. The CDR3 nucleotides are TGTGCCTGTGACACTATGGGGGATAAAACCTGGGACACCCGACAGACGTTTTTC.

The sample holds a few counts of this clone. This likely reflects a read error, since a far larger clone is one base away. The sample holds other DNA sequences that translate to the same CDR3. The chain couples TRDV2 to TRDJ1; 7 positions agree with TRDD3. This CDR3 is 15 amino acids long. Germline CDR1 and CDR2: GEAIGNYY and EKD. CDR3 region: CACDTGGSNTDKLIF. CDR3 in DNA: TGTGCCTGTGACACGGGGGGATCAAACACTGATAAACTCATCTTT.

The V gene went uncalled, while the J gene is TRDJ3; the table's D call, TRDD3, has no DNA check behind it. The length of the CDR3 is 20 residues. The CDR3 DNA follows: TGTGCCTGTGACAGTACTGGGGGATACTTGCCGTCCTGGGACACCCGACCGATGTTTTTC. Protein product: CACDSTGGYLPSWDTRPMFF.

A note on this clone: Given a much more abundant clone one base away, this may be a read error. The V gene is TRDV2, the J gene TRDJ3; 13 bases agree with TRDD3. CDR1 and CDR2 (germline): GEAIGNYY, EKD. The J segment lost 0 bases and the V segment lost 5 bases, leaving 9 bases of the junction unmatched. This CDR3 is 20 amino acids long. The CDR3 loop is CACGNVLGDTSSWDTRQMFF. CDR3 coding DNA: TGTGCCTGTGGCAACGTACTGGGGGATACGAGCTCCTGGGACACCCGACAGATGTTTTTC.

Concerning this clone itself: The sample contains more than one DNA sequence encoding this CDR3. The chain links TRDV2 to TRDJ2, with 12 bases aligning to TRDD3. Per the germline V gene, CDR1 is GEAIGNYY and CDR2 is EKD. The CDR3 loop spans 20 amino acids. Trimming at V came to 3 bases and at J to 3 bases, leaving 16 bases not matched to a gene. The CDR3 DNA follows: TGTGCCTGTGACCCCCTTACTGGGGGATACTCGGCCGCCCTGACAGCACAACTCTTCTTT. It codes for CACDPLTGGYSAALTAQLFF.

Remarks on this clone: A much larger clonotype is one base distant, so this may be a read error. The chain uses TRDV2 and TRDJ3, with 7 bases that match TRDD3. V was pared by 0 bases and J by 0 bases, with 10 bases of the junction left unmatched. CDR1 GEAIGNYY and CDR2 EKD come from the germline V gene. This CDR3 is 20 amino acids long. The chain's CDR3 is CACDTAGGGTSSWDTRQMFF. The CDR3 DNA follows: TGTGCCTGTGACACCGCCGGTGGGGGAACCAGCTCCTGGGACACCCGACAGATGTTTTTC.